Listed below are T cell receptor beta chains from one sample, sequenced in a study of PD-1 blockade in classical Hodgkin lymphoma. Generated by immunoSEQ multiplex PCR, the TCRdb table keeps only in-frame clones and is missing some. The repertoire holds some 30,000 clones, with 71% as singletons. Material: peripheral blood mononuclear cells (PBMCs), obtained before the second cycle of nivolumab. These receptors came from a human donor with classical Hodgkin lymphoma. The CDR3 runs from the conserved cysteine through the conserved F or W. The D gene is left open where the match is weak. The size of a clone is reported for some rows only, either as once, few or many, or as a class for expanded clones.

V gene	clone size	J gene	D gene	CDR3 DNA	CDR3 protein
TRBV7-9	-	TRBJ2-3	TRBD2	TGTGCCAGCAGCGACGGGACTAGCGGGGGGACAGATACGCAGTATTTT	CASSDGTSGGTDTQYF
TRBV29-1	-	TRBJ2-6	-	TGCAGCGTTGGGCTCTCTGGGGCCAACGTCCTGACTTTC	CSVGLSGANVLTF
TRBV30	-	TRBJ2-7	TRBD1	TGTGCCTGTGACAGGGGTTACGAGCAGTACTTC	CACDRGYEQYF
TRBV19	medium-sized	TRBJ1-1	TRBD1	TGTGCCAGTAGTCCCAGGGGACAGGGGTACACTGAAGCTTTCTTT	CASSPRGQGYTEAFF
TRBV7-9	-	TRBJ2-1	-	TGTGCCAGCAGCTCGGAAATATCCTACAATGAGCAGTTCTTC	CASSSEISYNEQFF
TRBV19	-	TRBJ1-1	-	TGTGCCACATCCCTCATGGACCGAGCTGAAGCTTTCTTT	CATSLMDRAEAFF
TRBV19	few	TRBJ2-7	-	TGTGCCAGTAGTATTAATGGGGATTACGAGCAGTACTTC	CASSINGDYEQYF
TRBV4-2	once	TRBJ2-5	-	TGTGCCAGCAGCCAAGTTTGGCCTAGCGAACAACCCCACCAAGAGACCCAGTACTTC	CASSQVWPSEQPHQETQYF
TRBV4-3	-	TRBJ2-1	-	TGCGCCAGCAGCCAAGATAGCCTCGACAATGAGCAGTTCTTC	CASSQDSLDNEQFF
TRBV5-6	-	TRBJ2-7	-	TGTGCCAGCAGCTTGCTGGGAACCTACGAGCAGTACTTC	CASSLLGTYEQYF
TRBV4-3	-	TRBJ1-6	-	TGCGCCAGCAGCCAAGGTACGGGGATCTATAATTCACCCCTCCACTTT	CASSQGTGIYNSPLHF
TRBV5-1	-	TRBJ2-5	TRBD2	TGCGCCAGCAGCTTGGGACTAGCGGGGGGTTCCGAGTACCAAGAGACCCAGTACTTC	CASSLGLAGGSEYQETQYF
TRBV27	-	TRBJ1-1	-	TGTGCCAGCAGTTTATTGGACAGAACTGAAGCTTTCTTT	CASSLLDRTEAFF
TRBV11-2	few	TRBJ2-1	TRBD1	TGTGCCAGCAGCTTAGATCCGGACAGGGTCAATGAGCAGTTCTTC	CASSLDPDRVNEQFF
TRBV19	-	TRBJ1-5	-	TGTGCCAGTAGTATCGGGGCCAATCAGCCCCAGCATTTT	CASSIGANQPQHF
TRBV11-2	-	TRBJ2-7	TRBD2	TGTGCCAGCAGCTTAGAAAATCTAGCGGGACAATCCTACGAGCAGTACTTC	CASSLENLAGQSYEQYF
TRBV19	-	TRBJ1-4	-	TGTGCCAGTAGGCTACAGGGAACAACTAATGAAAAACTGTTTTTT	CASRLQGTTNEKLFF
TRBV11-2	-	TRBJ2-2	TRBD2	TGTGCCAGCAGCTTAGGGCCAGCGGGGTTGTCCGGGGAGCTGTTTTTT	CASSLGPAGLSGELFF
TRBV7-9	-	TRBJ2-5	-	TGTGCCAGCAGCTTGATCAGGGAGACCCAGTACTTC	CASSLIRETQYF
TRBV13	few	TRBJ2-5	-	TGTGCCAGCAGCTTAAGGAAGGCGTTAGGGGAGACCCAGTACTTC	CASSLRKALGETQYF
TRBV5-1	-	TRBJ1-1	-	TGCGCCAGCAGCACGGGACACATCCCTGAAGCTTTCTTT	CASSTGHIPEAFF
TRBV11-2	-	TRBJ2-7	-	TGTGCCAGCAGCTTAGGGCGGGAGCAGTACTTC	CASSLGREQYF